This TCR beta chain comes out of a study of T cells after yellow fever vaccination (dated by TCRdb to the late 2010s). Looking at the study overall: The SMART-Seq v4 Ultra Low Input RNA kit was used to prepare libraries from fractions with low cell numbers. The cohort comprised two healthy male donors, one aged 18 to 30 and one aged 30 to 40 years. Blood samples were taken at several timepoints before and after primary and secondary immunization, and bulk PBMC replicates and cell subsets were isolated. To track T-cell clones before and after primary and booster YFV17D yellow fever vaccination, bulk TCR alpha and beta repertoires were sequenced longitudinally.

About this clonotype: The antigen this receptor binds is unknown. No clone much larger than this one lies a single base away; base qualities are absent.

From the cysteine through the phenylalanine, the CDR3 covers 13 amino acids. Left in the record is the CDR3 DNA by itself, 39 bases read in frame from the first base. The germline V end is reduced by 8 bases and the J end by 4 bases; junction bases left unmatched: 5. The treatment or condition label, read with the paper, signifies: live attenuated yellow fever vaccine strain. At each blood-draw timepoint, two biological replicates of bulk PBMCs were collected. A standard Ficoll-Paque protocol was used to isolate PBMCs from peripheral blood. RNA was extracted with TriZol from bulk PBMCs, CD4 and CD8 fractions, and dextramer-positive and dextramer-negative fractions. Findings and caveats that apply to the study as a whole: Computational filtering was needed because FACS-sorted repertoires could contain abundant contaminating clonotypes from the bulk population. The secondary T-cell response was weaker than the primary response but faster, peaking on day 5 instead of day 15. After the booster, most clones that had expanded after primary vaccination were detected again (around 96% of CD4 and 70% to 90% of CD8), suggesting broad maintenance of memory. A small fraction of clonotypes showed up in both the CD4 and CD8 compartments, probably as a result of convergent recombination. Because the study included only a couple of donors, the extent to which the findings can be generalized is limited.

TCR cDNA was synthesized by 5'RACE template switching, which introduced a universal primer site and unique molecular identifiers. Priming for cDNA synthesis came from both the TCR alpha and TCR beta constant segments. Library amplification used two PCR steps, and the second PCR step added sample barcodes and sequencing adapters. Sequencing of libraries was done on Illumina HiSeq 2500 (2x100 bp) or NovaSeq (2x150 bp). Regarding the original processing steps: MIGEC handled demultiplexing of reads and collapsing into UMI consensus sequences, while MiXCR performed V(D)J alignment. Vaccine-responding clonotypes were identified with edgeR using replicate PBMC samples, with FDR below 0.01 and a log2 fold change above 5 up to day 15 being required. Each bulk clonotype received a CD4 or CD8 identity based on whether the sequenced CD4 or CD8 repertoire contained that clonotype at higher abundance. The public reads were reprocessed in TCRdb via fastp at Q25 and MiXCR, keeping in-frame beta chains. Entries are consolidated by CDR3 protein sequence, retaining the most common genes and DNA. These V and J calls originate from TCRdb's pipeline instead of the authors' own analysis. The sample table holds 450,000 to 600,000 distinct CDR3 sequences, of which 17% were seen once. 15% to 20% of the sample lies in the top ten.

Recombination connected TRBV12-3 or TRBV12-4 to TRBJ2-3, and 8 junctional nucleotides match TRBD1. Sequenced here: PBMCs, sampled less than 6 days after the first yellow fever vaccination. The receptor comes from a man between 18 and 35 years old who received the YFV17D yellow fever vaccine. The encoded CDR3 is CASLTGASDTQYF. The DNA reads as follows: TGTGCCAGCCTGACAGGGGCGTCAGATACGCAGTATTTT.